The 21 T cell receptor beta chains below come from one sample, sequenced in a study of control samples from healthy donors and cancer patients. Sequencing used immunoSEQ multiplex PCR; TCRdb keeps in-frame clones, though not all of them. The sample holds about 80,000 clones, about 89% seen once. Specimen: blood. The receptors originated from an older woman in good health.

This chain links TRBV7-6 with TRBJ2-5, with 11 bases that match TRBD2. V lost 1 base to trimming and J lost 3 bases; unmatched junction nucleotides: 1. The CDR3 is 15 amino acids. Germline V gene lookup returns CDR1 SGHVS and CDR2 FNYEAQ. The DNA for the CDR3 is TGTGCCAGCAGCTTAGAACTAGCGGGGGAAGAGACCCAGTACTTC. Encoded protein: CASSLELAGEETQYF.

This sequence joins TRBV2 and TRBJ1-5; D remains unclear. Per germline, CDR1 SNHLY and CDR2 FYNNEI. Trimming took off 6 bases at V and 4 bases at J, with 10 bases between the two ends. The CDR3 is made up of 13 amino acids. The CDR3 loop reads CASSAGSNQPQHF. The DNA of the CDR3 is TGTGCCAGCAGCGCGGGCTCTAATCAGCCCCAGCATTTT.

The V call is TRBV7-2, the J call TRBJ2-7; possible D gene TRBD2, 6 bases. Per the germline V gene, CDR1 is SGHTA and CDR2 is FQGNSA. The CDR3 is made up of 14 amino acids. Trimming shortened V by 2 bases and J by 1 base, and 9 bases separated the two germline ends. DNA of the CDR3: TGTGCCAGCAGCTTACGGGGGATTTCCTACGAGCAGTACTTC. Translating it yields CASSLRGISYEQYF.

The rearrangement joins TRBV12-5 to TRBJ2-2; D gene uncertain. This CDR3 is built from 16 residues. The germline V and J ends were trimmed by 5 bases and 0 bases, with 13 bases remaining between them. Germline V gene data show CDR1 as LGHNT and CDR2 as FRNRAP. The CDR3, as DNA: TGTGCTAGTGGTCTCAGGACGGACGCGAACACCGGGGAGCTGTTTTTT. It specifies CASGLRTDANTGELFF.

This chain connects TRBV18 to TRBJ1-2, with 9 bases that match TRBD1. V shed 1 base and J 8 bases; nucleotides not matched to a gene: 11. Germline lookup yields CDR1 KGHSH and CDR2 LQKENI. The CDR3 sequence is 16 residues long. The CDR3 region is CASSPQETGGAGGYTF. DNA for the CDR3: TGTGCCAGCTCACCACAAGAAACAGGGGGCGCAGGAGGCTACACCTTC.

The CDR3 coding sequence is TGTGCCAGCAGCTTAGACTTATGGGGGAGTAGGAATGAGCAGTTCTTC. Amino acids: CASSLDLWGSRNEQFF. This chain uses TRBV7-9 with TRBJ2-1; either TRBD1 or TRBD2 may supply D (5 bases each). The CDR3 is made up of 16 amino acids. Germline V gene lookup returns CDR1 SEHNR and CDR2 FQNEAQ (reference sequence). V was shortened by 1 base and J by 7 bases, with 17 bases between the two germline ends. Together with reference TRBV7-9 and TRBJ2-1, the CDR3 gives the full variable domain: DTGVSQNPRHKITKRGQNVTFRCDPISEHNRLYWYRQTLGQGPEFLTYFQNEAQLEKSRLLSDRFSAERPKGSFSTLEIQRTEQGDSAMYLCASSLDLWGSRNEQFFGPGTRLTVL.

This clone was seen just once. The rearrangement links TRBV7-2 to TRBJ2-1; possibly TRBD1 or TRBD2 for D (5 bases each). V lost 2 bases to trimming and J lost 10 bases, with 18 bases between them. The germline CDR1 and CDR2 sequences are SGHTA and FQGNSA. The CDR3 covers 15 residues. DNA of the CDR3: TGTGCCAGCAGCTTATGGTATGCCGGGGCGTCGGAGCAGTTCTTC. Its protein product is CASSLWYAGASEQFF. The variable domain in full, completed from reference TRBV7-2 and TRBJ2-1, reads GAGVSQSPSNKVTEKGKDVELRCDPISGHTALYWYRQSLGQGLEFLIYFQGNSAPDKSGLPSDRFSAERTGGSVSTLTIQRTQQEDSAVYLCASSLWYAGASEQFFGPGTRLTVL.

The rearrangement uses TRBV5-4 and TRBJ1-6; 7 positions agree with TRBD1. Germline lookup yields CDR1 SGHNT and CDR2 YYREEE (reference sequence). Trimming cost V 3 bases and J 8 bases; bases outside gene matches: 8. The CDR3 has 15 residues. The CDR3 protein is CASSYPGQSDSPLHF. CDR3 coding DNA: TGTGCCAGCAGCTATCCGGGACAGAGCGATTCACCCCTCCACTTT.

The chain's CDR3 is CASRSPGDTQYF. The CDR3, as DNA: TGTGCCAGCCGATCCCCGGGGGATACGCAGTATTTT. The V call is TRBV27, the J call TRBJ2-3; weak D call: TRBD2 (5 bases). V was shortened by 8 bases and J by 6 bases, with 12 bases between the two germline ends. The germline V gene has CDR1 MNHEY and CDR2 SMNVEV (reference sequence). This CDR3 has 12 residues.

The chain joins TRBV10-3 to TRBJ1-6; a possible D gene is TRBD1 (5 bases). CDR3 length: 18 residues. V dropped 0 bases and J dropped 0 bases, with 12 bases sitting between them. Germline CDR1 and CDR2: ENHRY and SYGVKD. CDR3 in amino acids: CAISESARVSSYNSPLHF. As DNA, the CDR3 is TGTGCCATCAGTGAGTCGGCCAGGGTGAGCTCCTATAATTCACCCCTCCACTTT.

The chain recombines TRBV28 with TRBJ1-6; TRBD1 matches 7 bases. Germline CDR1 reads MDHEN; CDR2 reads SYDVKM. The CDR3 length is 16 residues. V shed 4 bases, J shed 8 bases, and the junction held 11 bases outside the gene matches. The CDR3 loop reads CASSSTDRAMDSPLHF. CDR3 coding DNA: TGTGCCAGCAGTTCTACCGACAGGGCTATGGATTCACCCCTCCACTTT.

Here the CDR3 DNA reads TGTGCCAGCAAAGGGATGGCGGCGGGAAACACCATATATTTT. This encodes CASKGMAAGNTIYF. This chain connects TRBV21-1 to TRBJ1-3. TRBV21-1 is noted as a pseudogene. The CDR3 totals 14 residues.

This clone has only one observation. This chain connects TRBV7-9 to TRBJ1-2; tentative D call: TRBD1 (5 bases). Germline lookup yields CDR1 SEHNR and CDR2 FQNEAQ (reference sequence). CDR3 length: 12 amino acids. Trimming cost V 1 base and J 5 bases, with 5 bases left between them. The CDR3 protein is CASSLGGYGYTF. CDR3 nucleotide sequence: TGTGCCAGCAGCTTAGGGGGGTATGGCTACACCTTC. The full variable domain, in which reference TRBV7-9 and TRBJ1-2 provide the parts outside the CDR3, is DTGVSQNPRHKITKRGQNVTFRCDPISEHNRLYWYRQTLGQGPEFLTYFQNEAQLEKSRLLSDRFSAERPKGSFSTLEIQRTEQGDSAMYLCASSLGGYGYTFGSGTRLTVV.

J is TRBJ2-3 and V is TRBV7-9; 10 nucleotides line up with TRBD2. This CDR3 region has 14 residues. Germline V gene lookup returns CDR1 SEHNR and CDR2 FQNEAQ (reference sequence). V was clipped by 5 bases and J by 5 bases; unmatched bases: 4. The CDR3: CASSDGLAVDTQYF. CDR3 nucleotides: TGTGCCAGCAGCGACGGACTAGCGGTAGATACGCAGTATTTT.

This clone rates as medium-sized. J is TRBJ1-1 and V is TRBV7-9, with 9 nucleotides matching TRBD1. Germline CDR1 reads SEHNR; CDR2 reads FQNEAQ (reference sequence). The CDR3 totals 14 residues. Unmatched junction bases numbered 1, after V lost 4 bases and J lost 1 base. For the CDR3, the DNA is TGTGCCAGCAGCTGGGGACAGGGGAACACTGAAGCTTTCTTT. This translates into CASSWGQGNTEAFF.

The CDR3 DNA reads as TGTGCCAGCAGAAGGGGGGAGGTATCTGACCAGCCCCAGCATTTT. It is translated as CASRRGEVSDQPQHF. The V call is TRBV2, the J call TRBJ1-5, with D possibly TRBD1 on 6 matching bases. The germline CDR1 and CDR2 sequences are SNHLY and FYNNEI. The germline V and J ends were trimmed by 6 bases and 7 bases, with 19 bases remaining between them. There are 15 residues in the CDR3.

This chain links TRBV28 with TRBJ2-7; possibly TRBD1 for D (7 bases). Germline-derived CDR1 and CDR2 are MDHEN and SYDVKM. This CDR3 is built from 18 residues. Trimming removed 7 bases at V and 0 bases at J, with 25 bases between. The chain's CDR3 is CASNVDRWGVPSSYEQYF. Written as DNA, the CDR3 is TGTGCCAGCAACGTGGACAGGTGGGGGGTCCCAAGCTCCTACGAGCAGTACTTC.

The chain employs TRBV6-6 and TRBJ1-2; no firm D call. Germline assignment: CDR1 MNHNY and CDR2 SVGAGI (reference sequence). The CDR3 length is 13 residues. The CDR3 bases are TGTGCAACCCAAAGGGCAGGTTCCTATGGCTACACCTTC. It codes for CATQRAGSYGYTF.

This clone was detected only once. The V call is TRBV30, the J call TRBJ1-4, with D perhaps matching TRBD1 (5 bases). V lost 4 bases and J lost 11, with 14 bases in between. The CDR3 is 12 residues long. Looked up from germline, CDR1 is GTSNPN and CDR2 is SVGIG (reference sequence). This chain's CDR3 is CAWTQGSDKLFF. CDR3 nucleotide sequence: TGTGCCTGGACGCAGGGATCCGATAAACTGTTTTTT.

The chain couples TRBV2 to TRBJ2-7; D gene unclear. Trimming took 4 bases from V and 8 from J, leaving 9 bases between them. This CDR3 has 11 amino acids. Per the germline V gene, CDR1 is SNHLY and CDR2 is FYNNEI. CDR3 sequence: CASSVEGKQYF. The CDR3 DNA reads as TGTGCCAGCAGTGTAGAAGGGAAGCAGTACTTC. The full variable domain, rest sourced from reference TRBV2 and TRBJ2-7, is EPEVTQTPSHQVTQMGQEVILRCVPISNHLYFYWYRQILGQKVEFLVSFYNNEISEKSEIFDDQFSVERPDGSNFTLKIRSTKLEDSAMYFCASSVEGKQYFGPGTRLTVT.

The chain is built from TRBV10-3 and TRBJ2-1, with 10 bases matching TRBD2. V was clipped by 4 bases and J by 0 bases; unmatched bases: 3. In germline, CDR1 is ENHRY, CDR2 SYGVKD. This CDR3 region has 16 residues. This CDR3 is CAISVQRGGSYNEQFF. DNA of the CDR3: TGTGCCATCAGTGTTCAGCGGGGGGGCTCCTACAATGAGCAGTTCTTC.